There are a few counts of the clone carrying this TCR beta chain. Its target is unknown. The source of the sample is a study of T-cell memory formation after mild COVID-19. Study information: TCR clusters mostly belonged to single donors. The study's findings and limits: Cross-reactive memory appears to have joined, as suggested by some responding clones showing up in pre-infection memory. For contracting clones, CD4+ ones sat mainly in CM and EM, CD8+ in EMRA.

CDR1 is GTSNPN, CDR2 SVGIG, per germline (reference sequence). This CDR3 spans 10 amino acids. V was cut by 2 bases and J by 10 bases, with 6 bases left in between. 5'RACE with constant-segment primers built TCRalpha and TCRbeta cDNA libraries with UMIs. TCRdb processed the 5' RACE reads anew with MiXCR; each CDR3 protein has one entry. The sample carries fewer than 650,000 distinct CDR3 sequences, 20% to 25% recorded once. The TCR was taken from an adult woman who had mild COVID-19 (a few samples of this study predate the infection). Cell type and time point are not known. Sequenced material: PBMCs or a T cell subset sorted from them (not recorded which). The V and J genes are TRBV30 and TRBJ2-1; the D is unclear. The CDR3, as DNA: TGTGCCTGGAGTTTAGAGGAGCAGTTCTTC. Translating gives CAWSLEEQFF.